This TCR beta chain was sequenced in a study of blood T cells in healthy people across ages. Whole-study results and caveats: Aged donors had fewer naive CD4+ cells and lower diversity than long-lived donors. Observed TCR beta diversity per million T cells went down as age went up. This fall followed a roughly linear course with age.

The use of a sample-barcoded 5' primer and a J-beta primer mix characterized a second PCR of roughly 7 to 12 cycles. TCRdb re-analysed the 5' RACE reads in MiXCR, keeping a single row per CDR3 protein. The sample yields about 800,000 distinct CDR3 sequences, 46% seen once. Comments on this clonotype: What it binds is unknown.

CDR1 MNHNY and CDR2 SVGAGI come from the germline V gene (reference sequence). CDR3 length: 13 amino acids. Donors were systemically healthy Caucasian individuals from Russia aged roughly 6 to 100 years. The amount of total RNA extracted per sample was at least 6 micrograms. Material: blood. The sequence was obtained from a man aged 80 or over in good health. This chain joins TRBV6-6 and TRBJ2-5; 8 positions agree with TRBD1. Near its end, the DNA agrees better with TRBJ2-7, so the J call may be wrong. The CDR3 nucleotides are TGTGCCAGCAAACCGGACAGGGCCCACGAGCAGTACTTC. Protein: CASKPDRAHEQYF.